This TCR beta chain was sequenced in a study of T-cell reconstitution after alpha-beta-depleted transplantation in children. The study, taken as a whole, reports: T-cell counts and diversity were attributed mostly to newly produced T cells one year after transplant.

CDR1 and CDR2 (germline): MDHEN, SYDVKM. The junction had 16 bases not matched to a gene; V was cut back by 6 bases and J by 0 bases. The CDR3 runs to 19 residues. Many counts were recorded for this clonotype. What it binds is unknown. As it was prepared, the TCRbeta library received unique molecular identifiers. TCRdb ran MiXCR on the PCR reads and lists one entry per CDR3 protein. The table lists approximately 490,000 distinct CDR3 sequences, about 10% of them singletons. The sequences come from PBMCs, collected before TCRalphabeta/CD19-depleted stem cell transplant. The chain employs TRBV28 and TRBJ2-1; TRBD2 agrees at 8 bases. The TCR originated in a child younger than 10 with inherited bone marrow failure, due to receive a stem cell transplant. This chain's CDR3 is CASRGNWLAGGSSYNEQFF. CDR3 DNA sequence: TGTGCCAGCAGGGGGAACTGGCTAGCGGGTGGGAGCTCCTACAATGAGCAGTTCTTC.